This record covers a single T cell receptor beta chain. The antigen is undetermined. The sample comes from a study of T-cell memory formation after mild COVID-19. Study at large: Clusters of TCRs were largely donor specific. Study-wide findings and caveats: Those CD4+ clones that contracted were mainly in CM and EM (CD8+ ones in EMRA). Clones that contracted from day 15 to 85 were balanced CD4/CD8, while later expanders leaned CD4+.

This CDR3 region has 15 residues. Looked up from germline, CDR1 is SGHRS and CDR2 is YFSETQ. J was trimmed by 8 bases and V by 4 bases; bases with no gene match: 12. The authors produced TCR alpha and TCR beta cDNA libraries with sample barcodes and UMIs by 5'RACE using constant-segment primers. Via MiXCR, TCRdb re-called the 5' RACE reads, giving one row per CDR3 protein. In the table there are roughly 200,000 distinct CDR3 sequences, about a sixth of which are singletons. V gene TRBV5-1 combines with J gene TRBJ1-1; 9 nucleotides align to TRBD1. The TCR was taken from an adult woman who had mild COVID-19 (a few samples of this study predate the infection). Cell type and time point are not known. Sequenced: PBMCs or a T cell subset sorted from them (not recorded which). CDR3 bases: TGCGCCAGCAGCACCCTACAGGGGGCAGATGGGGAAGCTTTCTTT. Residues: CASSTLQGADGEAFF.